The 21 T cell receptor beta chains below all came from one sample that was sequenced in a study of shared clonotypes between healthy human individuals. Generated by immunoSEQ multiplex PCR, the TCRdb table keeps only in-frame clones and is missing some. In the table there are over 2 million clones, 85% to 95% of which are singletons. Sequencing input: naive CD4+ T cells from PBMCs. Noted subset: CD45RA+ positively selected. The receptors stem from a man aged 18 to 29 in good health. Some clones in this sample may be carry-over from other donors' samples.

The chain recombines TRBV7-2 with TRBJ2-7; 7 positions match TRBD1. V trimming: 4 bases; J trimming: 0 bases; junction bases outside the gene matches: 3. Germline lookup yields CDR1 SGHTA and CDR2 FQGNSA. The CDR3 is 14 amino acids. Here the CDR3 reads CASSSAGGSYEQYF. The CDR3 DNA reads TGTGCCAGCAGCTCCGCAGGGGGCTCCTACGAGCAGTACTTC.

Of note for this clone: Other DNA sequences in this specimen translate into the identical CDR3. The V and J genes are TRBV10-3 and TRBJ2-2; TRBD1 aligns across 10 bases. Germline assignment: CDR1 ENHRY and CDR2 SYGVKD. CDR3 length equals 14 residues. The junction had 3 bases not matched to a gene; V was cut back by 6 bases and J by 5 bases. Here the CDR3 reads CAIRPGQGTGELFF. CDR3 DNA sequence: TGTGCCATCAGACCGGGACAGGGGACCGGGGAGCTGTTTTTT.

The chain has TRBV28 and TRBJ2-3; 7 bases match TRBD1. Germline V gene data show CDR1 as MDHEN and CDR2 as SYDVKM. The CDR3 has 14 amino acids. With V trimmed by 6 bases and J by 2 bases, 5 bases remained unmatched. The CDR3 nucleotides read TGTGCCAGCAGGACCGGGACAGCCACAGATACGCAGTATTTT. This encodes CASRTGTATDTQYF.

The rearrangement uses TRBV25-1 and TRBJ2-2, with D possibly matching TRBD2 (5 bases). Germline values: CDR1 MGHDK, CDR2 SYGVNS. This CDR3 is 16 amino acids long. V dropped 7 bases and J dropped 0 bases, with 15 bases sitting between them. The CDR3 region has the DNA TGTGCCAGCACCACCTCGGGGAGCGCGAACACCGGGGAGCTGTTTTTT. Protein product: CASTTSGSANTGELFF.

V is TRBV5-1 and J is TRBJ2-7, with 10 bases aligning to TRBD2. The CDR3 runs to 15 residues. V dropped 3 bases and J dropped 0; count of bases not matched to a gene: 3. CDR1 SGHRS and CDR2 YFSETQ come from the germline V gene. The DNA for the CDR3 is TGCGCCAGCAGCTGGGGGACTAGCGTCTCCTACGAGCAGTACTTC. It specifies CASSWGTSVSYEQYF.

This chain's CDR3 is CASSYDSPTDTQYF. The CDR3 DNA is TGTGCCAGCAGCTACGACAGCCCCACAGATACGCAGTATTTT. The chain combines TRBV7-2 with TRBJ2-3, with D possibly being TRBD1 (5 bases). From germline, CDR1 is SGHTA and CDR2 FQGNSA. Trimming removed 4 bases at V and 2 bases at J, with 10 bases between. The CDR3 sequence is 14 residues long.

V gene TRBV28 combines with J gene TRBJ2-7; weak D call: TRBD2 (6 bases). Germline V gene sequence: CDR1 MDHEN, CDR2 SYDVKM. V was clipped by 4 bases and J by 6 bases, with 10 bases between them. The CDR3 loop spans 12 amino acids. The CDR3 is CASSWLGGEQYF. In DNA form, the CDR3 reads TGTGCCAGCAGTTGGTTGGGAGGCGAGCAGTACTTC.

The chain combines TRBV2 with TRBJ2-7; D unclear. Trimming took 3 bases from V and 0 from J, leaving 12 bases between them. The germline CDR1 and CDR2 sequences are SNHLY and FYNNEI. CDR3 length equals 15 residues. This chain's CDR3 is CASSDGVLSSYEQYF. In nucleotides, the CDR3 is TGTGCCAGCAGTGACGGCGTTCTAAGCTCCTACGAGCAGTACTTC.

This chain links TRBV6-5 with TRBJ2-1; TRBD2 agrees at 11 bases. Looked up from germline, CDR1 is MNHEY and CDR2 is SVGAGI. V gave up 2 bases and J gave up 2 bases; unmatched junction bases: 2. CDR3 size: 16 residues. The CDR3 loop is CASSYTSGRTYNEQFF. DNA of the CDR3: TGTGCCAGCAGTTACACTAGCGGGAGAACCTACAATGAGCAGTTCTTC.

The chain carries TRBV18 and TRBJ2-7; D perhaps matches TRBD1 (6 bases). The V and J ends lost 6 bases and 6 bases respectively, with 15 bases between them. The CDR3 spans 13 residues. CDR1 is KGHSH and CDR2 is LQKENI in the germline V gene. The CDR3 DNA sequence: TGTGCCAGCTCTCCTCCCGGGACACCCGAGCAGTACTTC. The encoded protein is CASSPPGTPEQYF.

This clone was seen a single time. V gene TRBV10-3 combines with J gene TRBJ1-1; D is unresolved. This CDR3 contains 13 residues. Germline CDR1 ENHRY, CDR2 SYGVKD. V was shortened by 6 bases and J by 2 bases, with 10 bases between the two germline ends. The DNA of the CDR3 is TGTGCCATCAGGAAGGTTGTAAACACTGAAGCTTTCTTT. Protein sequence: CAIRKVVNTEAFF.

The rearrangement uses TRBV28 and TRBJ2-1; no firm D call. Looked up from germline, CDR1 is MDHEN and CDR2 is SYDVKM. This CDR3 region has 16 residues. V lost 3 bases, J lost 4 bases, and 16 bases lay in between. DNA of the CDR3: TGTGCCAGCAGTTTCTCTGCCGGGTCCGTTTACAATGAGCAGTTCTTC. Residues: CASSFSAGSVYNEQFF.

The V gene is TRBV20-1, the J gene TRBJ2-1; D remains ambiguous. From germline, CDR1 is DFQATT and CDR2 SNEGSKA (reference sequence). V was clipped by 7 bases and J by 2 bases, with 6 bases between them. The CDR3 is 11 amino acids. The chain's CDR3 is CSGVTYNEQFF. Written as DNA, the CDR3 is TGCAGTGGCGTAACCTACAATGAGCAGTTCTTC.

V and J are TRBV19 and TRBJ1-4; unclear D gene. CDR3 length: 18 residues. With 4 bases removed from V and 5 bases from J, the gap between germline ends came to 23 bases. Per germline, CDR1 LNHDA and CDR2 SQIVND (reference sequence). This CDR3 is CASSTLRGPSDSNEKLFF. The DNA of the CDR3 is TGTGCCAGTAGTACTCTCCGGGGTCCATCGGACTCGAATGAAAAACTGTTTTTT. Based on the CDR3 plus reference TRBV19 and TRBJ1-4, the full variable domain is DGGITQSPKYLFRKEGQNVTLSCEQNLNHDAMYWYRQDPGQGLRLIYYSQIVNDFQKGDIAEGYSVSREKKESFPLTVTSAQKNPTAFYLCASSTLRGPSDSNEKLFFGSGTQLSVL.

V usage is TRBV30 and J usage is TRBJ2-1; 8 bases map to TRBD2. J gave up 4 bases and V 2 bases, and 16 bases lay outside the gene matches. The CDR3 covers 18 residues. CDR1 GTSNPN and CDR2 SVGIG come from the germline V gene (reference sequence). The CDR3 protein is CAWSTGTSRGGPYNEQFF. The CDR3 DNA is TGTGCCTGGAGTACCGGGACTAGTCGGGGGGGACCTTACAATGAGCAGTTCTTC. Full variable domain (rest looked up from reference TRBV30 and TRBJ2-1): SQTIHQWPATLVQPVGSPLSLECTVEGTSNPNLYWYRQAAGRGLQLLFYSVGIGQISSEVPQNLSASRPQDRQFILSSKKLLLSDSGFYLCAWSTGTSRGGPYNEQFFGPGTRLTVL.

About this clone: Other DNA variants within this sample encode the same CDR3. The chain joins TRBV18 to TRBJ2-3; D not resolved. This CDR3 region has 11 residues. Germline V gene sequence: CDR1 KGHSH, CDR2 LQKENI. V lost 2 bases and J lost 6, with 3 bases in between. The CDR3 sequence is CASSPTDTQYF. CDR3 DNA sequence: TGTGCCAGCTCACCAACGGATACGCAGTATTTT.

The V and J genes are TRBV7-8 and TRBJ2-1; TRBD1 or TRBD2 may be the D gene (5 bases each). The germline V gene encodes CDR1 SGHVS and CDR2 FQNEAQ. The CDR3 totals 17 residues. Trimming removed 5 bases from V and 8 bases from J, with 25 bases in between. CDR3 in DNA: TGTGCCAGCAGCCCACGTTGGGGGATTTCGTCAGGGCATGAGCAGTTCTTC. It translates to CASSPRWGISSGHEQFF.

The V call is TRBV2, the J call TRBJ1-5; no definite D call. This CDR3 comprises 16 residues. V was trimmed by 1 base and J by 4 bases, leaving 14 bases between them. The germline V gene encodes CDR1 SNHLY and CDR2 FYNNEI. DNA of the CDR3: TGTGCCAGCAGTGAAGTTCCGACACGGCGTAATCAGCCCCAGCATTTT. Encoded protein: CASSEVPTRRNQPQHF.

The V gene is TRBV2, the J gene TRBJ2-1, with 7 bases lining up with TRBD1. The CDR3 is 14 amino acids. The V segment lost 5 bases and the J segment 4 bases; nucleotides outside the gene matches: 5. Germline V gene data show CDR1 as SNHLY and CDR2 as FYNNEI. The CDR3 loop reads CASSRDREYNEQFF. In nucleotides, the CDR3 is TGTGCCAGCAGTCGCGACAGGGAGTACAATGAGCAGTTCTTC. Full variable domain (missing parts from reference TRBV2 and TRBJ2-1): EPEVTQTPSHQVTQMGQEVILRCVPISNHLYFYWYRQILGQKVEFLVSFYNNEISEKSEIFDDQFSVERPDGSNFTLKIRSTKLEDSAMYFCASSRDREYNEQFFGPGTRLTVL.

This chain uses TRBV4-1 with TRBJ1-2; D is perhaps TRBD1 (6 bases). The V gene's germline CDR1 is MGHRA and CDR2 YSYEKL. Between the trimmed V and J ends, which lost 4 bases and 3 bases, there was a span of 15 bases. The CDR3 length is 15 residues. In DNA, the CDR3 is TGCGCCAGCAGCCGACACCGGGACAAAGACTATGGCTACACCTTC. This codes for CASSRHRDKDYGYTF.

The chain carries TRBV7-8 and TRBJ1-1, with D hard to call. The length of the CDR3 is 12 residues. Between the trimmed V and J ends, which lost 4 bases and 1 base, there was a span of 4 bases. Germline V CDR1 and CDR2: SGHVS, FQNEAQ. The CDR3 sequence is CASSSPNTEAFF. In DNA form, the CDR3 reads TGTGCCAGCAGCTCCCCGAACACTGAAGCTTTCTTT.